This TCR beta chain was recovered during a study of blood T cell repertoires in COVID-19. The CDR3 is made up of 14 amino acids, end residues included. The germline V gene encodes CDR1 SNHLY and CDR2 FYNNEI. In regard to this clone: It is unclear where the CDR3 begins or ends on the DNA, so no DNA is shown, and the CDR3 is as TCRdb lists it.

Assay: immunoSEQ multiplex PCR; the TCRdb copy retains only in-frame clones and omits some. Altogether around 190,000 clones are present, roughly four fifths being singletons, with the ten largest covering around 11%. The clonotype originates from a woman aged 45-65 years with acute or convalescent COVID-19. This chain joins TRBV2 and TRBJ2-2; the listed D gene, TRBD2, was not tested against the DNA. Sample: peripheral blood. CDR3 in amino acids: CASSEALRAGELFF.